The 24 T cell receptor beta chains below were found in one sample sequenced in a study of blood T cell repertoires in COVID-19. The table came from immunoSEQ multiplex PCR; TCRdb's copy has only in-frame clones and leaves some out. The data contain around 230,000 clones, around 86% of them singletons. Sequencing used peripheral blood. The receptors shown here come from an older woman with active or convalescent COVID-19.

In its sample, this clone was seen a few times. V is TRBV11-2 and J is TRBJ2-2; the D gene is possibly TRBD2 (6 bases). This CDR3 contains 16 residues. Trimming pared 5 bases from V and 6 bases from J, leaving 19 bases between. The V gene's germline CDR1 is SGHAT and CDR2 FQNNGV. CDR3 loop: CASSPGGGWTSGELFF. The CDR3 DNA is TGTGCCAGCAGCCCCGGCGGAGGGTGGACGTCCGGGGAGCTGTTTTTT.

The gene calls are TRBV20-1 and TRBJ1-5; 10 bases fit TRBD1. CDR1 is DFQATT and CDR2 is SNEGSKA in the germline V gene (reference sequence). The CDR3 covers 15 residues. V trimming: 3 bases; J trimming: 3 bases; junction bases outside the gene matches: 5. The CDR3 nucleotides are TGCAGTGCTAGTGGGGGACAGGGGTACAATCAGCCCCAGCATTTT. Its protein is CSASGGQGYNQPQHF.

On this clone: Other DNA sequences in the same sample also yield this CDR3. This chain links TRBV18 with TRBJ1-1; possibly TRBD1 for D (5 bases). CDR3 length: 13 residues. Germline loops: CDR1 KGHSH, CDR2 LQKENI. V was trimmed by 1 base and J by 5 bases, leaving 8 bases between them. CDR3 sequence: CASSPRQGTEAFF. The DNA of the CDR3 is TGTGCCAGCTCACCACGCCAGGGAACTGAAGCTTTCTTT.

This chain uses TRBV7-8 with TRBJ1-1, with TRBD1 as a possible D gene (6 bases). V lost 2 bases to trimming and J lost 0 bases, with 7 bases between them. Germline CDR1 SGHVS, CDR2 FQNEAQ. There are 14 residues in the CDR3. CDR3 in DNA: TGTGCCAGCAGCTTAACAGGGTTGAACACTGAAGCTTTCTTT. Encoded protein: CASSLTGLNTEAFF.

The chain uses TRBV19 and TRBJ1-2, with 7 bases matching TRBD1. The CDR3 length is 13 residues. Germline V gene lookup returns CDR1 LNHDA and CDR2 SQIVND (reference sequence). V lost 5 bases to trimming and J lost 4 bases; unmatched junction nucleotides: 4. CDR3 in amino acids: CASSPQGGYGYTF. CDR3 bases: TGTGCCAGTAGTCCTCAGGGGGGCTATGGCTACACCTTC.

The rearrangement uses TRBV5-1 and TRBJ1-2; 7 bases match TRBD1. There are 15 residues in the CDR3. CDR1 and CDR2 from the germline V gene are SGHRS and YFSETQ. Unmatched junction bases numbered 9, after V lost 4 bases and J lost 3 bases. The CDR3 loop is CASSKKTGIDYGYTF. CDR3 DNA sequence: TGCGCCAGCAGCAAGAAGACAGGGATTGACTATGGCTACACCTTC. The full variable domain, completed using reference TRBV5-1 and TRBJ1-2, is KAGVTQTPRYLIKTRGQQVTLSCSPISGHRSVSWYQQTPGQGLQFLFEYFSETQRNKGNFPGRFSGRQFSNSRSEMNVSTLELGDSALYLCASSKKTGIDYGYTFGSGTRLTVV.

This chain connects TRBV5-1 to TRBJ1-1; tentative D call: TRBD1 (6 bases). CDR3 length equals 16 residues. Trimming removed 0 bases at V and 0 bases at J, with 12 bases between. Per germline, CDR1 SGHRS and CDR2 YFSETQ. CDR3 region: CASSLDRVRLNTEAFF. The CDR3 DNA sequence: TGCGCCAGCAGCTTGGACAGGGTGCGGCTGAACACTGAAGCTTTCTTT.

The chain is built from TRBV5-6 and TRBJ1-5, with D maybe TRBD1 (5 bases). Trimming stripped 2 bases from V and 1 base from J, with 7 bases between. Germline V gene lookup returns CDR1 SGHDT and CDR2 YYEEEE. This CDR3 comprises 14 residues. The CDR3 DNA is TGTGCCAGCAGCTTCAGGGTGAGCAATCAGCCCCAGCATTTT. It codes for CASSFRVSNQPQHF.

The chain uses TRBV4-3 and TRBJ2-2; 9 bases match TRBD2. Germline loops: CDR1 LGHNA, CDR2 YSLEER. The CDR3 runs to 15 residues. Trimming removed 0 bases from V and 12 bases from J; junction bases left unmatched: 8. The CDR3 region has the DNA TGCGCCAGCAGCCAAGATTGGCGGGGGGGTGTCAAGCTGTTTTTT. Amino acids: CASSQDWRGGVKLFF.

The chain employs TRBV5-1 and TRBJ1-6; 7 nucleotides align to TRBD1. The junction had 7 bases not matched to a gene; V was cut back by 5 bases and J by 5 bases. Germline V gene data show CDR1 as SGHRS and CDR2 as YFSETQ. This CDR3 comprises 15 residues. CDR3 region: CASRHTGTDNSPLHF. Written as DNA, the CDR3 is TGCGCCAGCAGGCATACCGGGACAGATAATTCACCCCTCCACTTT. Using reference TRBV5-1 and TRBJ1-6 for the parts outside the CDR3, the full variable domain is KAGVTQTPRYLIKTRGQQVTLSCSPISGHRSVSWYQQTPGQGLQFLFEYFSETQRNKGNFPGRFSGRQFSNSRSEMNVSTLELGDSALYLCASRHTGTDNSPLHFGNGTRLTVT.

The genes are TRBV5-8 and TRBJ1-1, with D tentatively TRBD1 (5 bases). The CDR3 length is 18 residues. Germline loops: CDR1 SGHTS, CDR2 YDEGEE. The V end lost 2 bases, the J end lost 10 bases, and 30 bases lay between the germline ends. As DNA, the CDR3 is TGTGCCAGCAGCTTTCAGGGTGGTATCCGGGCGGGGTCAATTGGAGCTTTCTTT. This gives the protein CASSFQGGIRAGSIGAFF.

This clone was recorded only once. The chain uses TRBV11-2 and TRBJ1-2; D unresolved. V dropped 2 bases and J dropped 8 bases, with 12 bases sitting between them. The germline gives CDR1 SGHAT, CDR2 FQNNGV. The length of the CDR3 is 13 residues. The CDR3 loop is CASSLSAAGGYTF. The CDR3 region has the DNA TGTGCCAGCAGCTTATCGGCCGCCGGGGGCTACACCTTC.

The genes are TRBV6-5 and TRBJ1-1; unclear D gene. Germline assignment: CDR1 MNHEY and CDR2 SVGAGI. The CDR3 runs to 14 residues. The ends were cut back, 3 bases at V and 0 bases at J, with 8 bases in the middle. This chain's CDR3 is CASSYRRMNTEAFF. The CDR3 DNA follows: TGTGCCAGCAGTTATAGGCGGATGAACACTGAAGCTTTCTTT.

The CDR3 reads CASSQGLDQPQHF. The CDR3, as DNA: TGCGCCAGCAGCCAAGGTTTAGATCAGCCCCAGCATTTT. This chain uses TRBV4-1 with TRBJ1-5; D unresolved. CDR1 is MGHRA and CDR2 is YSYEKL in the germline V gene. V was shortened by 1 base and J by 5 bases, with 6 bases between the two germline ends. The CDR3 is made up of 13 amino acids.

This clone was picked up one time. The chain carries TRBV6-4 and TRBJ2-1; D gene uncertain. The V gene's germline CDR1 is MRHNA and CDR2 SNTAGT. This CDR3 is built from 14 residues. The V and J ends lost 6 bases and 6 bases respectively, with 15 bases between them. The CDR3 DNA reads as TGTGCCAGCAGCCCGACTTCGTACGGCAATGAGCAGTTCTTC. It yields the protein CASSPTSYGNEQFF.

The V and J genes are TRBV6-6 and TRBJ1-2; 7 nucleotides match TRBD1. V lost 4 bases to trimming and J lost 0 bases; unmatched junction nucleotides: 5. This CDR3 is built from 15 residues. Per the germline V gene, CDR1 is MNHNY and CDR2 is SVGAGI (reference sequence). The CDR3 spells CASSSHGTANYGYTF. CDR3 nucleotides: TGTGCCAGCAGTTCCCACGGGACAGCTAACTATGGCTACACCTTC.

The chain uses TRBV5-1 and TRBJ2-7; D might be TRBD1 (6 bases). The germline V gene has CDR1 SGHRS and CDR2 YFSETQ. This CDR3 region has 14 residues. Trimming cost V 4 bases and J 3 bases, with 14 bases left between them. CDR3: CASSISGTNYEQYF. The CDR3 DNA sequence: TGCGCCAGCAGCATATCCGGGACAAACTACGAGCAGTACTTC.

This sequence joins TRBV19 and TRBJ2-5; 7 bases are a match to TRBD1. The CDR3 consists of 15 residues. Trimming cost V 4 bases and J 4 bases; bases outside gene matches: 9. Germline V gene data show CDR1 as LNHDA and CDR2 as SQIVND (reference sequence). CDR3 DNA: TGTGCCAGTAGTAGCGGAACAGGGGCTGCAGAGACCCAGTACTTC. This encodes CASSSGTGAAETQYF.

This clone was seen once. The genes are TRBV7-9 and TRBJ2-5; tentatively, D is TRBD2 (5 bases). CDR3 size: 13 residues. The germline V and J ends were trimmed by 5 bases and 2 bases, with 9 bases remaining between them. Germline V CDR1 and CDR2: SEHNR, FQNEAQ (reference sequence). The CDR3 here is CASSRTRQETQYF. The CDR3 nucleotides are TGTGCCAGCAGCCGAACTAGACAAGAGACCCAGTACTTC.

By share, this clone counts as medium-sized. The chain employs TRBV6-6 and TRBJ2-1, with 8 bases aligning to TRBD2. V gave up 4 bases and J gave up 10 bases; unmatched junction bases: 15. The CDR3 is 16 amino acids. Germline CDR1 MNHNY, CDR2 SVGAGI (reference sequence). The CDR3 is CASSSEGGGSKGEQFF. Here the CDR3 DNA reads TGTGCCAGCAGTTCTGAGGGCGGGGGGAGTAAGGGCGAGCAGTTCTTC.

The gene calls are TRBV4-1 and TRBJ2-7; D perhaps matches TRBD1 (6 bases). The V and J ends lost 1 base and 5 bases respectively, with 15 bases between them. The germline V gene encodes CDR1 MGHRA and CDR2 YSYEKL. This CDR3 has 15 amino acids. CDR3 region: CASSQAYGGHNEQYF. The DNA for the CDR3 is TGCGCCAGCAGCCAAGCCTATGGGGGACACAACGAGCAGTACTTC.

The chain links TRBV18 to TRBJ1-6; D is undetermined. Germline CDR1 is KGHSH and CDR2 is LQKENI. The V end was cut by 2 bases, the J end by 8 bases, with 13 bases between. The CDR3 contains 15 residues. CDR3 coding DNA: TGTGCCAGCTCACCATCGGGCGGACTGGATTCACCCCTCCACTTT. It translates to CASSPSGGLDSPLHF.

The V and J genes are TRBV11-3 and TRBJ1-4; 7 positions match TRBD1. Looked up from germline, CDR1 is SGHNT and CDR2 is YENEEA. J lost 7 bases, V lost 4 bases, and 6 bases had no gene match. This CDR3 has 14 amino acids. CDR3 region: CASSSGGQPEKLFF. CDR3 DNA: TGTGCCAGCAGCTCTGGGGGACAGCCTGAAAAACTGTTTTTT.

This chain uses TRBV9 with TRBJ2-5, with 10 bases aligning to TRBD2. The CDR3 has 15 amino acids. The germline V gene encodes CDR1 SGDLS and CDR2 YYNGEE. V lost 4 bases, J lost 5 bases, and 8 bases stayed unmatched. For the CDR3, the DNA is TGTGCCAGCAGCCCGAGCGGGGGGGCCGGGGAGACCCAGTACTTC. Its protein product is CASSPSGGAGETQYF.